This T cell receptor (beta chain) is from a study of T cells in Graves' hyperthyroidism and ophthalmopathy. Using RNA transcripts as the source, TCR beta CDR3 regions were amplified. A first-round RT-PCR of the TCR CDR3 used the HTBI primer set. In TCRdb, the multiplex PCR reads were re-called with MiXCR into one record per CDR3 protein. The sample holds some 400,000 distinct CDR3 sequences, 13% seen once. This CDR3 contains 18 residues. The germline V gene has CDR1 SGHRS and CDR2 YFSETQ. The junction had 17 bases not matched to a gene; V was cut back by 5 bases and J by 7 bases. The chain carries TRBV5-1 and TRBJ1-6, with 8 bases fitting TRBD1. The sequencing input was blood. The TCR originated in a man aged 30 to 39 with Graves' hyperthyroidism that later progressed to Graves' ophthalmopathy. The CDR3 DNA reads as TGCGCCAGCAGTGTCCAGGGGGCCCTGGAACGGGGGAATTCACCCCTCCACTTT. It translates to CASSVQGALERGNSPLHF.